A single sample is the source of the 3 T cell receptor beta chains below, sequenced in a study of cytomegalovirus exposure and HLA in healthy donors. Vbeta (60) and Jbeta (13) primers were used in the PCR. Measured with immunoSEQ multiplex PCR; TCRdb has only the in-frame clones, and not every one. The sample includes 180,000 or so clones, over 65% seen only once; the top ten take roughly 1.6%. Source material: PBMCs. The receptors were gathered from a man aged 18 to 30 in good health and CMV-seronegative.

The J gene is TRBJ2-1, the V gene TRBV30; TRBD1 matches 8 bases. The CDR3 is 15 amino acids. J was trimmed by 4 bases and V by 0 bases; bases with no gene match: 5. Looked up from germline, CDR1 is GTSNPN and CDR2 is SVGIG (reference sequence). The CDR3 nucleotides read TGTGCCTGGAGTGTACCAGGGGGCAGGTACAATGAGCAGTTCTTC. It encodes CAWSVPGGRYNEQFF. Variable domain in full (rest from reference TRBV30 and TRBJ2-1): SQTIHQWPATLVQPVGSPLSLECTVEGTSNPNLYWYRQAAGRGLQLLFYSVGIGQISSEVPQNLSASRPQDRQFILSSKKLLLSDSGFYLCAWSVPGGRYNEQFFGPGTRLTVL.

V is TRBV30 and J is TRBJ2-5; D uncertain. Between the trimmed V and J ends, which lost 3 bases and 5 bases, there was a span of 10 bases. This CDR3 comprises 12 residues. Germline values: CDR1 GTSNPN, CDR2 SVGIG (reference sequence). The chain's CDR3 is CAWRKLRETQYF. The CDR3 coding sequence is TGTGCCTGGAGGAAACTACGGGAGACCCAGTACTTC.

This chain uses TRBV28 with TRBJ1-5; D is uncertain. Germline-derived CDR1 and CDR2 are MDHEN and SYDVKM. The CDR3 loop spans 12 amino acids. The germline V and J ends were trimmed by 7 bases and 4 bases, with 8 bases remaining between them. The CDR3 sequence: CASTQENQPQHF. CDR3 bases: TGTGCCAGCACGCAGGAAAATCAGCCCCAGCATTTT.